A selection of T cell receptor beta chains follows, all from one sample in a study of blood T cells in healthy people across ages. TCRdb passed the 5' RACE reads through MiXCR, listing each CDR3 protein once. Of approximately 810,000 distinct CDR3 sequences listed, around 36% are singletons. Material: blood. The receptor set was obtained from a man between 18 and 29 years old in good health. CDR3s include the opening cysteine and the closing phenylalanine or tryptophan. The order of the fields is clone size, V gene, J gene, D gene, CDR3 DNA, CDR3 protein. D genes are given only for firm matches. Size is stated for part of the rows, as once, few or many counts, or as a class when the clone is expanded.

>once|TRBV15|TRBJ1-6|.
TGTGCCACCAGCAGAGATTCGACCGATTCACCCCTCCACTTT
CATSRDSTDSPLHF
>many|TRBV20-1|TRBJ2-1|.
TGCAGTGCTAGCGAGGGGGGGATGTACAATGAGCAGTTCTTC
CSASEGGMYNEQFF
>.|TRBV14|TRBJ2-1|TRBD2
TGTGCCAGCAGCGGGACTAGCGCGATAAATGAGCAGTTCTTC
CASSGTSAINEQFF
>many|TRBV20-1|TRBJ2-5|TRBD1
TGCAGTGCTCCACCCATGGGACAGATTAAAGAGACCCAGTACTTC
CSAPPMGQIKETQYF
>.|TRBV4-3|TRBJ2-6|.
TGCGCCAGCAGCCAAGGGGACCTCTCTTCTGGGGCCAACGTCCTGACTTTC
CASSQGDLSSGANVLTF
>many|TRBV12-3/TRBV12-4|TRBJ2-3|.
TGTGCCAGCCGGGTACCGGCTGGAGATACGCAGTATTTT
CASRVPAGDTQYF
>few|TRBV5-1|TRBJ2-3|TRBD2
TGCGCCAGCAGCTTGAGCGGGGGGGTTGGTACGCAGTATTTT
CASSLSGGVGTQYF
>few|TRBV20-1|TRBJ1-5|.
TGCAGTGCTGGGCAGGGTAGCAGCAATCAGCCCCAGCATTTT
CSAGQGSSNQPQHF
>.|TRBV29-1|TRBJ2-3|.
TGCAGCGTTGTGGCTTTACAGGTAGATACGCAGTATTTT
CSVVALQVDTQYF
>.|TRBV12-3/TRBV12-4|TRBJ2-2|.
TGTGCCAGCAACACAGCCTCCACCGGGGAGCTGTTTTTT
CASNTASTGELFF
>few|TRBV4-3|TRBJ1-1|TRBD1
TGCGCCAGCAGCCCGGGACAGGGGGCGATTGGCACTGAAGCTTTCTTT
CASSPGQGAIGTEAFF
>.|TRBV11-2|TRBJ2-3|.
TGTGCCAGCAGCGAATCAGGGGAGGGTAGGAAGTATTTT
CASSESGEGRKYF
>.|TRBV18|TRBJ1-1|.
TGTGCCAGCTCATCCGCGATGGGGGACACTGAAGCTTTCTTT
CASSSAMGDTEAFF
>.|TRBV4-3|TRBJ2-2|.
TGCGCCAGCAGCCAACCGACAGTCACCGGGGAGCTGTTTTTT
CASSQPTVTGELFF
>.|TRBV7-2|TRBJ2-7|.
TGTGCCAGCAGCTTAGGGTACAGGGGGGGGGAGCAGTACTTC
CASSLGYRGGEQYF
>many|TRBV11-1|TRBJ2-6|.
TGTGCCAGCAGCGCGCCCACTGGGGCCAACGTCCTGACTTTC
CASSAPTGANVLTF
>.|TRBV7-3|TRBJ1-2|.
TGTGCCAGCAGCCCACAGCAATCGGGGAGCTACACCTTC
CASSPQQSGSYTF
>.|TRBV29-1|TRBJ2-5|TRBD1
TGCAGCGTGACCCCGGACAGGGGGCCTCACCAAGAGACCCAGTACTTC
CSVTPDRGPHQETQYF
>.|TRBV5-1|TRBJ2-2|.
TGCGCCAGCAGTAAGGAGCCGGGGACCGGGGAGCTGTTTTTT
CASSKEPGTGELFF
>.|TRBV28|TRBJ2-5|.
TGTGCCAGCAGTTCCAAGGTTCCAGGGGAGACCCAGTACTTC
CASSSKVPGETQYF
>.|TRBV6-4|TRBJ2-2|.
TGTGCCAGCAGTGAACGTGAGGAAGCCGGGGAGCTGTTTTTT
CASSEREEAGELFF
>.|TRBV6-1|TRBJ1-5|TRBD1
TGTGCCAGCAGTGAACAAGGACAGGGGGGCGGCAATCAGCCCCAGCATTTT
CASSEQGQGGGNQPQHF
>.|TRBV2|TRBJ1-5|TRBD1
TGTGCCAGCAGCCTCCCCCCCCTGACAGGGAGAGGCAATCAGCCCCAGCATTTT
CASSLPPLTGRGNQPQHF
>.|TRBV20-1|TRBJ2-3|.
TGCAGTGCGACCCGGGGGATCGGCACAGATACGCAGTATTTT
CSATRGIGTDTQYF
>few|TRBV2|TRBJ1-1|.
TGTGCCAGCAGGCGACCAGGAGACACTGAAGCTTTCTTT
CASRRPGDTEAFF
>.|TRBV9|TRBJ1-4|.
TGTGCCAGCAGCGTATGGTCAGGAGATGAAAAACTGTTTTTT
CASSVWSGDEKLFF
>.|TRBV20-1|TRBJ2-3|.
TGCAGTGCTAGCTGGTCCGTAAGCACAGATACGCAGTATTTT
CSASWSVSTDTQYF
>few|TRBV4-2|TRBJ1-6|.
TGTGCCAGCAGCCAAGGTTCTCGGCCTCTCCACTTT
CASSQGSRPLHF
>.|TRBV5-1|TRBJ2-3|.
TGCGCCAGCAGCTTGGTAGGCCGCGTAATTGCAGATACGCAGTATTTT
CASSLVGRVIADTQYF
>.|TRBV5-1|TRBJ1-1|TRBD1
TGCGCCAGCAGGCATACAGGGGGAGAGGATGAAGCTTTCTTT
CASRHTGGEDEAFF
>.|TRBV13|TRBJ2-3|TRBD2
TGTGCCAGCAGCTCCTTAACTAGCGGGGGACGAGATACGCAGTATTTT
CASSSLTSGGRDTQYF
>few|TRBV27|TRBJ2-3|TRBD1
TGTGCCAGCAGTTTGCGGACAGGGATTTTCGTTCCCACAGATACGCAGTATTTT
CASSLRTGIFVPTDTQYF
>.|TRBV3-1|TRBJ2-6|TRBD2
TGTGCCAGCAGCCAAGATAATCGGGAGGCTGGGGCCAACGTCCTGACTTTC
CASSQDNREAGANVLTF
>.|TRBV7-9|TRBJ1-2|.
TGTGCCAGCAGCTTAGCAAGGTCCCAGGTCAACTATGGCTACACCTTC
CASSLARSQVNYGYTF
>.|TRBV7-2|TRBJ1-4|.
TGTGCCAGCGCGAAACAGGGTCGGGGTAATGAAAAACTGTTTTTT
CASAKQGRGNEKLFF
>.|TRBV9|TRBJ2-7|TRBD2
TGTGCCAGCAGCGTAGCTGACGGGAGGGGCGACGAGCAGTACTTC
CASSVADGRGDEQYF
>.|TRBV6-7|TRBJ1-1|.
TGTGCCAGCAGTTACTCGTGGGGGGAAGCTTTCTTT
CASSYSWGEAFF
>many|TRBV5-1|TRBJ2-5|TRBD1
TGCGCCAGCAGCTGGGGACAGGAAGAGACCCAGTACTTC
CASSWGQEETQYF
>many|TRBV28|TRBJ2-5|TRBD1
TGTGCCAGCAGCCACGGGACAGGACCGCAAGAGACCCAGTACTTC
CASSHGTGPQETQYF
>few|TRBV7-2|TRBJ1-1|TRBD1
TGTGCCAGCAGCTTAGTCGCAGGGGGCAGCACTGAAGCTTTCTTT
CASSLVAGGSTEAFF
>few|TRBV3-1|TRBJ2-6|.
TGTGCCAGCAGCCCGATACAGGGACCTGGGGCCAACGTCCTGACTTTC
CASSPIQGPGANVLTF
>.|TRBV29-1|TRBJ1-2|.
TGCAGCGTTGTGGTAGGAGACCTTTACCTCTATGGCTACACCTTC
CSVVVGDLYLYGYTF
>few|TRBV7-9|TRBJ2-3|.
TGTGCCAGCAGCTTCGAAGACTTCCGCACAGATACGCAGTATTTT
CASSFEDFRTDTQYF
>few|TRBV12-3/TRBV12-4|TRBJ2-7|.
TGTGCCAGCAGTTTAGCCGGGGTTTTTGAGGGGGAGCAGTACTTC
CASSLAGVFEGEQYF
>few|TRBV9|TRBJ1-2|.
TGTGCCAGCAGCTCGAGGACAGGCTACACCTTC
CASSSRTGYTF
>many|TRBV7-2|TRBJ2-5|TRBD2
TGTGCCAGCAGCCCTTGGACTAGCGGGGGCCAAGAGACCCAGTACTTC
CASSPWTSGGQETQYF
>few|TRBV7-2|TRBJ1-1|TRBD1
TGTGCCAGCACCGCTCTCAGGGGGTATACTGAAGCTTTCTTT
CASTALRGYTEAFF
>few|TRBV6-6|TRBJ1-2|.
TGTGCCAGCAGTTACCAGACAGGTTATGGCTACACCTTC
CASSYQTGYGYTF
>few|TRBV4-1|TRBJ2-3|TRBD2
TGCGCCAGCAGCCTTAAGGTCGGGGGGGGAGATACGCAGTATTTT
CASSLKVGGGDTQYF
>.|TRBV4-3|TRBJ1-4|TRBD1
TGCGCCAGCAGCCCCAGGGGGACAACTAATGAAAAACTGTTTTTT
CASSPRGTTNEKLFF
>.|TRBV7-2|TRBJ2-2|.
TGTGCCAGCAGCTTAGATGGGGCAGGGACCACCGGGGAGCTGTTTTTT
CASSLDGAGTTGELFF
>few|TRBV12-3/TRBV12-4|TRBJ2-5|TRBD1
TGTGCCAGCAGACCCGGGACAGGGGTGTCAGAGACCCAGTACTTC
CASRPGTGVSETQYF
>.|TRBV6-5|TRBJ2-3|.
TGTGCCAGCAGTCTCAGAGGGCGCGGGGATTCAGATACGCAGTATTTT
CASSLRGRGDSDTQYF
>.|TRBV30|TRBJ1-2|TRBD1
TGTGCCTGGAGTGGCGACAGGGGGCAAGACTATGACTACACCTTC
CAWSGDRGQDYDYTF
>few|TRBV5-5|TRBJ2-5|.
TGTGCCAGCAGCTCGGGACTCTATTTGCCCCAAGAGACCCAGTACTTC
CASSSGLYLPQETQYF
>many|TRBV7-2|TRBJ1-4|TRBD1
TGTGCCAGCAGCTTAGTTGGTGTTGACAGGGTTGGTGAAAAACTGTTTTTT
CASSLVGVDRVGEKLFF
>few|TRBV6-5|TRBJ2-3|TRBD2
TGTGCCAGCAGCCGCGGGGGGTTTGGAGATACGCAGTATTTT
CASSRGGFGDTQYF
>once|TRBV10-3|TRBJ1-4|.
TGTGCCATCAGTGGCGGGGTAGAAAAACTGTTTTTT
CAISGGVEKLFF
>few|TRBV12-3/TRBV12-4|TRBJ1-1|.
TGTGCCAGCAGTATCGGGGGGGGAACCACTGAAGCTTTCTTT
CASSIGGGTTEAFF
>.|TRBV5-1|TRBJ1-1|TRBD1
TGCGCCAGCGAGGGACAGGGGGAAGCGAACACTGAAGCTTTCTTT
CASEGQGEANTEAFF